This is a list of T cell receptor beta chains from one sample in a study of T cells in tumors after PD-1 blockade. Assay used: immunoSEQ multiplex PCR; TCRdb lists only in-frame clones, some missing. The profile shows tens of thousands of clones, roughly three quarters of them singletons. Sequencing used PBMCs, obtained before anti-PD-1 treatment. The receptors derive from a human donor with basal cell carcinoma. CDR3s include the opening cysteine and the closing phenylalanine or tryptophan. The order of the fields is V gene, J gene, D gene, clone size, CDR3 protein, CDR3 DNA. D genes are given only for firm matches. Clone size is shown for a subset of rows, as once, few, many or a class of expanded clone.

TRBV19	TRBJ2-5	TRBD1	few	CASSIGQGAETQYF	TGTGCCAGTAGTATAGGGCAGGGGGCAGAGACCCAGTACTTC
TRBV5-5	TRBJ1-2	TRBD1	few	CASSALTGGGPIGYTF	TGTGCCAGCAGCGCCCTGACAGGGGGAGGCCCTATAGGCTACACCTTC
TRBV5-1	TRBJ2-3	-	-	CASSLGRDTQYF	TGCGCCAGCAGCTTAGGGAGAGATACGCAGTATTTT
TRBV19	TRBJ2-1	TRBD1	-	CASSPRPGQGLNEQFF	TGTGCCAGTAGTCCTAGACCGGGACAGGGGCTTAATGAGCAGTTCTTC
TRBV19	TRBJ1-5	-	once	CASSPEDGNQPQHF	TGTGCCAGTAGTCCCGAGGACGGCAATCAGCCCCAGCATTTT
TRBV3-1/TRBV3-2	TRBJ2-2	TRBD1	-	CASSQVLGQGFIGELFF	TGTGCCAGCAGCCAAGTTCTGGGACAGGGTTTTATCGGGGAGCTGTTTTTT
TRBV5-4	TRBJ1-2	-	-	CASSSALNYGYTF	TGTGCCAGCAGCTCGGCTCTTAACTATGGCTACACCTTC
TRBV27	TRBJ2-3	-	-	CASSLSMLGDTQYF	TGTGCCAGCAGTTTGTCGATGCTCGGAGATACGCAGTATTTT
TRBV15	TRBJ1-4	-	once	CATSGSGLGEKLFF	TGTGCCACCAGCGGATCGGGCCTCGGGGAAAAACTGTTTTTT
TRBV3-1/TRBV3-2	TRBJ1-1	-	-	CASSQDTMSEAFF	TGTGCCAGCAGCCAAGATACCATGTCTGAAGCTTTCTTT
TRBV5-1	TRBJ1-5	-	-	CASSLVPGGNQPQHF	TGCGCCAGCAGCTTGGTTCCGGGTGGCAATCAGCCCCAGCATTTT
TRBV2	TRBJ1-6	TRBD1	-	CASSPGQGYNSPLHF	TGTGCCAGCAGTCCGGGACAGGGTTATAATTCACCCCTCCACTTT
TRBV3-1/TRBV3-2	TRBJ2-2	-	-	CASSQVRRTTNTGELFF	TGTGCCAGCAGCCAAGTTCGGAGGACAACGAACACCGGGGAGCTGTTTTTT
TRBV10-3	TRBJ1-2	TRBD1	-	CAIRGTGRGDGYTF	TGTGCCATCCGAGGGACAGGGCGGGGGGATGGCTACACCTTC
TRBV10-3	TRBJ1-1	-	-	CAISNLGGSEAFF	TGTGCCATCAGTAATTTGGGGGGGTCTGAAGCTTTCTTT
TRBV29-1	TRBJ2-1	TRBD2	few	CSATDRGTSVYNEQFF	TGCAGCGCCACAGATCGGGGGACTAGCGTCTACAATGAGCAGTTCTTC
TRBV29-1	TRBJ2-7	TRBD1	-	CSVDQGANYEQYF	TGCAGCGTTGACCAGGGGGCAAACTACGAGCAGTACTTC
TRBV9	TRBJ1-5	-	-	CASSESYSNQPQHF	TGTGCCAGCAGCGAGAGTTATAGCAATCAGCCCCAGCATTTT
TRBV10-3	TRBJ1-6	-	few	CAIKMGSSGNSPLHF	TGTGCCATCAAGATGGGGTCATCAGGAAATTCACCCCTCCACTTT
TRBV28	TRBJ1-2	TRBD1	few	CASSFSGTGIYGYTF	TGTGCCAGCAGTTTCTCCGGGACAGGCATTTATGGCTACACCTTC
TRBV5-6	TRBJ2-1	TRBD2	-	CASSTGLAESYNEQFF	TGTGCCAGCAGCACGGGACTAGCGGAGTCCTACAATGAGCAGTTCTTC
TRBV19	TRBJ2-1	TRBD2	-	CASTLAGDRNEQFF	TGTGCCAGTACCCTAGCGGGGGATCGCAATGAGCAGTTCTTC
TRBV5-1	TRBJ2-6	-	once	CASSLQPPGNGANVLTF	TGCGCCAGCAGCCTACAACCCCCAGGGAATGGGGCCAACGTCCTGACTTTC
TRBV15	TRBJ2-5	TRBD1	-	CATSTSRQGKQETQYF	TGTGCCACCAGCACTAGTAGACAGGGCAAACAAGAGACCCAGTACTTC
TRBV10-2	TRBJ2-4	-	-	CASSEAGRNIQYF	TGCGCCAGCAGTGAGGCAGGGCGAAACATTCAGTACTTC
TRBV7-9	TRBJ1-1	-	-	CASSQGGSFIFF	TGTGCCAGCAGCCAAGGGGGATCCTTCATTTTCTTT
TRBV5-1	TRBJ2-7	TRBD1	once	CASSSTGDRSNEQYF	TGCGCCAGCAGCTCAACCGGGGACAGGAGCAACGAGCAGTACTTC
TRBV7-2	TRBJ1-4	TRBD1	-	CASRAPDRGVEKLFF	TGTGCCAGCAGGGCCCCGGACAGGGGGGTCGAAAAACTGTTTTTT
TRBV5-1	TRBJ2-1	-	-	CASSSDGSGQINEQFF	TGCGCCAGCAGCTCGGATGGGAGCGGCCAGATCAATGAGCAGTTCTTC
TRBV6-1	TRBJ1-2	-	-	CASSENAGNGYGYTF	TGTGCCAGCAGTGAAAACGCAGGGAATGGCTATGGCTACACCTTC
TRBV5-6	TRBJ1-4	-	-	CASSSQMGGEKLFF	TGTGCCAGCAGTTCCCAAATGGGAGGAGAAAAACTGTTTTTT
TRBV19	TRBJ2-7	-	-	CASSQTGSFEQYF	TGTGCCAGTAGTCAGACAGGCTCCTTCGAGCAGTACTTC
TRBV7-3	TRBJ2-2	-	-	CASSLRESGELFF	TGTGCCAGCAGTTTGCGGGAATCCGGGGAGCTGTTTTTT
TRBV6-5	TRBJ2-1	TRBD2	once	CASRRAGGPNEQFF	TGTGCCAGCAGACGAGCGGGGGGGCCGAATGAGCAGTTCTTC
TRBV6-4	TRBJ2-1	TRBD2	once	CATARTSSYNEQFF	TGTGCCACCGCTCGGACTAGTTCCTACAATGAGCAGTTCTTC
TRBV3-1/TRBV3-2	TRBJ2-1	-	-	CASSQEFFRGESYNEQFF	TGTGCCAGCAGCCAAGAATTCTTCAGAGGGGAGTCCTACAATGAGCAGTTCTTC
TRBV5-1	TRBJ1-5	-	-	CASSSQGFGPQHF	TGCGCCAGCAGCTCTCAGGGGTTTGGGCCCCAGCATTTT
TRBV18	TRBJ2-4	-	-	CASSPPGVAKNIQYF	TGTGCCAGCTCACCACCGGGGGTAGCCAAAAACATTCAGTACTTC
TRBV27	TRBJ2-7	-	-	CASSRQAGTYEQYF	TGTGCCAGCAGCCGACAGGCCGGAACCTACGAGCAGTACTTC
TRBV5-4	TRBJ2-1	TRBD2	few	CASSFETSGSEQFF	TGTGCCAGCAGCTTCGAGACTAGCGGGAGTGAGCAGTTCTTC
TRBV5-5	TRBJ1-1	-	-	CASSSTTDTEAFF	TGTGCCAGCAGCTCTACGACGGATACTGAAGCTTTCTTT
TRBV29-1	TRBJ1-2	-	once	CSVAEDGYTF	TGCAGCGTTGCAGAGGATGGCTACACCTTC
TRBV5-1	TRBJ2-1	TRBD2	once	CASSSALAGGYNEQFF	TGCGCCAGCAGCTCGGCCTTAGCGGGGGGCTACAATGAGCAGTTCTTC
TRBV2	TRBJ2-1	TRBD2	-	CASSDTAGTTSYNEQFF	TGTGCCAGCAGCGACACAGCGGGGACCACCTCCTACAATGAGCAGTTCTTC
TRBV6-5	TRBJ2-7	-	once	CASTNGGSYEQYF	TGTGCCAGCACCAACGGGGGCAGCTACGAGCAGTACTTC
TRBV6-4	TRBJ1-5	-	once	CASSDEGGVQPQHF	TGTGCCAGCAGTGACGAGGGGGGGGTTCAGCCCCAGCATTTT
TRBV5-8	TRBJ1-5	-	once	CASSRGRGKWEPQHF	TGTGCCAGCAGCCGCGGTCGGGGCAAGTGGGAGCCCCAGCATTTT
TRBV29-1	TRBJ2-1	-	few	CSVGQTYNEQFF	TGCAGCGTTGGGCAGACCTACAATGAGCAGTTCTTC
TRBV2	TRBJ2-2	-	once	CASSVPRGGTGELFF	TGTGCCAGCAGTGTACCCAGGGGAGGCACCGGGGAGCTGTTTTTT
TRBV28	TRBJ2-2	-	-	CASSLRLGGGTGELFF	TGTGCCAGCAGTTTACGACTAGGGGGGGGCACCGGGGAGCTGTTTTTT
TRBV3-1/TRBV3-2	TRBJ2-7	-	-	CASSQDPRRDGVAWADSYEQYF	TGTGCCAGCAGCCAAGATCCCCGGAGGGATGGGGTCGCGTGGGCCGACTCCTACGAGCAGTACTTC
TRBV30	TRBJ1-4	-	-	CAWSGGFATNEKLFF	TGTGCCTGGAGTGGAGGGTTTGCAACTAATGAAAAACTGTTTTTT
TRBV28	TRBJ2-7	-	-	CASSSGREKRYF	TGTGCCAGCAGTTCGGGTAGGGAAAAAAGGTACTTC
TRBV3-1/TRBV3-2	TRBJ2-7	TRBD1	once	CASSQDRGQYEQYF	TGTGCCAGCAGTCAGGACAGGGGGCAGTACGAGCAGTACTTC
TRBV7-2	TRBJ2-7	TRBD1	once	CASTQRTGRYYEQYF	TGTGCCAGCACCCAACGGACAGGCCGATACTACGAGCAGTACTTC
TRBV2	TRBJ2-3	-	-	CASSEGVGPTSF	TGTGCCAGCAGTGAAGGGGTAGGCCCTACTTCTTTT
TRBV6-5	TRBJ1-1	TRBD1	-	CASSWRQGVPEAFF	TGTGCCAGCAGTTGGAGGCAGGGGGTCCCTGAAGCTTTCTTT
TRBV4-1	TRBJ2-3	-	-	CASSQVIGTDTQYF	TGCGCCAGCAGCCAAGTTATAGGAACAGATACGCAGTATTTT
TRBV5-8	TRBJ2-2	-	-	CASPPGQANTGELFF	TGTGCCAGCCCACCGGGGCAGGCGAACACCGGGGAGCTGTTTTTT
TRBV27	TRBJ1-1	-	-	CASSSRVRGNTEAFF	TGTGCCAGCAGTTCCAGGGTAAGGGGGAACACTGAAGCTTTCTTT